This entry lists 27 T cell receptor beta chains sequenced from one sample in a study of human T cells and chemical hapten exposure. TCRdb reprocessed the RACE reads with MiXCR, giving one entry per CDR3 protein. The sample holds 35,000 or so distinct CDR3 sequences; 10% are singletons and the top ten take 25% to 35%. As to time point: pre-sensitization, week 0. Specified treatment: therapeutic diphenylcyclopropenone sensitization with weekly scalp DPC. Total RNA was isolated from unfractionated whole blood. The source was whole blood, collected in connection with sensitization to the hapten diphenylcyclopropenone (DPC). These receptors all come from a man in his forties or fifties with alopecia areata. Some clones in this sample may be carry-over from other donors' samples.

This clonotype showed up many times. The rearrangement links TRBV10-3 to TRBJ1-5; D unclear. This CDR3 comprises 17 residues. Germline V gene lookup returns CDR1 ENHRY and CDR2 SYGVKD. Trimming shortened V by 0 bases and J by 0 bases, and 12 bases separated the two germline ends. In DNA, the CDR3 is TGTGCCATCAGTGAGTCTAAGGTGGCTCGTAGCAATCAGCCCCAGCATTTT. It is translated as CAISESKVARSNQPQHF.

This clonotype was detected many times. The CDR3 DNA is TGCGCCAGCACCCGGACAGAAACTAACTATGGCTACACCTTC. It yields the protein CASTRTETNYGYTF. The chain links TRBV10-1 to TRBJ1-2; TRBD1 is a possible D gene (6 bases). V was trimmed by 7 bases and J by 0 bases, leaving 12 bases between them. CDR1 and CDR2 (germline): WNHNN, SYGVQD (reference sequence). The CDR3 loop spans 14 amino acids.

This clonotype was recorded many times. The chain uses TRBV3-1 and TRBJ1-2; D gene ambiguous. V lost 1 base and J lost 3, with 9 bases in between. CDR1 is LGHDT, CDR2 YNNKEL, per germline (reference sequence). This CDR3 region has 14 residues. The CDR3 here is CASSQGAAYYGYTF. The CDR3 DNA sequence: TGTGCCAGCAGCCAAGGAGCAGCTTACTATGGCTACACCTTC. Supplemented by reference TRBV3-1 and TRBJ1-2, the full variable domain reads DTAVSQTPKYLVTQMGNDKSIKCEQNLGHDTMYWYKQDSKKFLKIMFSYNNKELIINETVPNRFSPKSPDKAHLNLHINSLELGDSAVYFCASSQGAAYYGYTFGSGTRLTVV.

This clonotype came up a few times. The genes are TRBV29-1 and TRBJ2-5, with a weak D call TRBD2 (7 bases). This CDR3 is 11 amino acids long. CDR1 and CDR2 from the germline V gene are SQVTM and ANQGSEA. The CDR3 nucleotides are TGCGGGGGGGCAGATCCCGAGACCCAGTACTTC. Translation: CGGADPETQYF.

This clonotype occurred a few times. The rearrangement links TRBV6-5 to TRBJ2-2, with TRBD2 matching over 7 bases. This CDR3 spans 16 amino acids. The ends lost 0 bases at V and 6 bases at J; junction bases unmatched: 7. Germline CDR1 and CDR2: MNHEY and SVGAGI. In DNA form, the CDR3 reads TGTGCCAGCAGTTACTCAGGACTAGTTCTGGCCGGGGAGCTGTTTTTT. Translation gives CASSYSGLVLAGELFF.

This rearrangement joins TRBV29-1 to TRBJ2-1; D ambiguous. The CDR3 sequence is 13 residues long. Germline values: CDR1 SQVTM, CDR2 ANQGSEA. The V end lost 5 bases, the J end lost 3 bases, and 11 bases lay between the germline ends. The CDR3 here is CSVFDNRYNEQFF. CDR3 in DNA: TGCAGCGTTTTTGACAACCGCTACAATGAGCAGTTCTTC.

The sample holds many counts of this clonotype. V is TRBV11-2 and J is TRBJ2-3; D might be TRBD2 (6 bases). Germline V CDR1 and CDR2: SGHAT, FQNNGV. The CDR3 runs 16 residues. V was shortened by 5 bases and J by 2 bases, with 17 bases between the two germline ends. CDR3 loop: CASSPTGSRYTDTQYF. DNA for the CDR3: TGTGCCAGCAGCCCTACCGGGAGTAGGTACACAGATACGCAGTATTTT. Full variable domain (outside the CDR3, taken from reference TRBV11-2 and TRBJ2-3): EAGVAQSPRYKIIEKRQSVAFWCNPISGHATLYWYQQILGQGPKLLIQFQNNGVVDDSQLPKDRFSAERLKGVDSTLKIQPAKLEDSAVYLCASSPTGSRYTDTQYFGPGTRLTVL.

Many counts were recorded for this clonotype. The chain is built from TRBV12-3 or TRBV12-4 and TRBJ2-3, with D possibly matching TRBD2 (6 bases). This CDR3 has 18 residues. V lost 5 bases to trimming and J lost 7 bases, with 28 bases between them. The CDR3 reads CASSPAPLANRRGNTQYF. In DNA, the CDR3 is TGTGCCAGCAGTCCCGCACCGCTAGCGAACCGGAGAGGAAATACGCAGTATTTT.

This clonotype has at least ten counts. V is TRBV6-1 and J is TRBJ2-5; D possibly corresponds to TRBD1 (6 bases). CDR3 length: 14 residues. Trimming left V 2 bases short and J 1 base short, with 8 bases between. Looked up from germline, CDR1 is MNHNS and CDR2 is SASEGT. In DNA, the CDR3 is TGTGCCAGCAGTGAATACAGGGCCCAAGAGACCCAGTACTTC. This codes for CASSEYRAQETQYF.

This clonotype showed up many times. This rearrangement joins TRBV29-1 to TRBJ2-5; D remains ambiguous. Germline loops: CDR1 SQVTM, CDR2 ANQGSEA. The V and J ends lost 1 base and 2 bases respectively, with 8 bases between them. The length of the CDR3 is 13 residues. CDR3 bases: TGCAGCGTTGAAGTCTGGCAACAAGAGACCCAGTACTTC. Translated: CSVEVWQQETQYF.

This rearrangement joins TRBV29-1 to TRBJ2-1; the D is unclear. The V gene's germline CDR1 is SQVTM and CDR2 ANQGSEA. Between the trimmed V and J ends, which lost 1 base and 2 bases, there was a span of 12 bases. The CDR3 consists of 15 residues. CDR3 DNA sequence: TGCAGCGTTGAAGTGTCCAGGCCCCCCTACAATGAGCAGTTCTTC. It encodes CSVEVSRPPYNEQFF.

The chain links TRBV3-1 to TRBJ2-1, with 11 bases matching TRBD2. With 3 bases clipped from V and 7 bases from J, the junction kept 11 bases outside the gene matches. Germline V CDR1 and CDR2: LGHDT, YNNKEL (reference sequence). The CDR3 loop spans 17 amino acids. The CDR3 is CASSHSYSGRASNEQFF. The CDR3 nucleotides read TGTGCCAGCAGCCATTCTTATAGCGGGAGGGCCAGTAATGAGCAGTTCTTC.

This clonotype was detected ten times or more. The chain has TRBV6-2 or TRBV6-3 and TRBJ1-1; no clear D gene. V lost 8 bases and J lost 3, with 13 bases in between. This CDR3 contains 13 residues. Germline V lookup: CDR1 MNHEY, CDR2 SVGEGT. The CDR3 nucleotides are TGTGCCAGCGTATATACACGGGACACTGAAGCTTTCTTT. Protein product: CASVYTRDTEAFF.

The rearrangement uses TRBV7-8 and TRBJ1-2; unclear D gene. Germline loops: CDR1 SGHVS, CDR2 FQNEAQ. V lost 1 base to trimming and J lost 4 bases, with 10 bases between them. This CDR3 is 14 amino acids long. The CDR3 DNA follows: TGTGCCAGCAGCTTAGAGGCAGTTGGCTATGGCTACACCTTC. Encoded protein: CASSLEAVGYGYTF.

This clonotype was picked up a small number of times. This chain joins TRBV6-5 and TRBJ1-5; D unclear. Germline V lookup: CDR1 MNHEY, CDR2 SVGAGI. The CDR3 length is 14 residues. Trimming stripped 10 bases from V and 0 bases from J, with 13 bases between. The CDR3 sequence: CATRALNSNQPQHF. As DNA, the CDR3 is TGTGCCACCCGGGCCTTGAATAGCAATCAGCCCCAGCATTTT.

Many counts were recorded for this clonotype. This chain joins TRBV7-8 and TRBJ2-5; D unclear. The CDR3 loop spans 12 amino acids. V dropped 0 bases and J dropped 4 bases, with 3 bases sitting between them. CDR1 is SGHVS and CDR2 is FQNEAQ in the germline V gene. The DNA for the CDR3 is TGTGCCAGCAGCTTAGCGCTAGAGACCCAGTACTTC. Protein: CASSLALETQYF.

This clonotype was observed many times. CDR3 in amino acids: CASSFSGETQYF. The CDR3 nucleotides read TGTGCCAGCAGCTTCAGTGGAGAGACCCAGTACTTC. This chain links TRBV7-2 with TRBJ2-5; D call uncertain. V lost 3 bases, J lost 4 bases, and 6 bases lay in between. There are 12 residues in the CDR3. The germline V gene has CDR1 SGHTA and CDR2 FQGNSA.

This clonotype came up a few times. The rearrangement uses TRBV20-1 and TRBJ2-3; TRBD2 matches at 8 bases. The CDR3 covers 13 residues. Trimming removed 3 bases from V and 4 bases from J; junction bases left unmatched: 3. CDR1 DFQATT and CDR2 SNEGSKA come from the germline V gene (reference sequence). This chain's CDR3 is CSASPAGADTQYF. Here the CDR3 DNA reads TGCAGTGCTAGCCCAGCGGGAGCAGATACGCAGTATTTT.

CDR3 in amino acids: CASSPPATRAEAFF. The CDR3 nucleotides are TGTGCCAGCTCACCACCGGCGACACGCGCTGAAGCTTTCTTT. The chain uses TRBV18 and TRBJ1-1; D unclear. In germline, CDR1 is KGHSH, CDR2 LQKENI. This CDR3 is built from 14 residues. Between the trimmed V and J ends, which lost 0 bases and 6 bases, there was a span of 11 bases. The variable domain in full, completed from reference TRBV18 and TRBJ1-1, reads NAGVMQNPRHLVRRRGQEARLRCSPMKGHSHVYWYRQLPEEGLKFMVYLQKENIIDESGMPKERFSAEFPKEGPSILRIQQVVRGDSAAYFCASSPPATRAEAFFGQGTRLTVV.

This sequence joins TRBV11-1 and TRBJ2-1, with 7 positions matching TRBD2. Looked up from germline, CDR1 is SGHAT and CDR2 is FQDESV (reference sequence). Germline trimming cut 3 bases from V and 7 bases from J; bases unmatched to any gene: 3. The CDR3 loop spans 13 amino acids. The CDR3 region has the DNA TGTGCCAGCAGCTTTGGGAGGGAGAATGAGCAGTTCTTC. It yields the protein CASSFGRENEQFF. The full variable domain, in which reference TRBV11-1 and TRBJ2-1 provide the parts outside the CDR3, is EAEVAQSPRYKITEKSQAVAFWCDPISGHATLYWYRQILGQGPELLVQFQDESVVDDSQLPKDRFSAERLKGVDSTLKIQPAELGDSAMYLCASSFGRENEQFFGPGTRLTVL.

This chain links TRBV6-2 or TRBV6-3 with TRBJ2-5; tentatively, D is TRBD1 (6 bases). The CDR3 spans 12 residues. Trimming took 7 bases from V and 5 from J, leaving 11 bases between them. Per the germline V gene, CDR1 is MNHEY and CDR2 is SVGEGT. For the CDR3, the DNA is TGTGCCAGCACCGACAGGACGGAGACCCAGTACTTC. Translating it yields CASTDRTETQYF.

This clonotype showed up just a few times. A read error may produce the germline difference seen at one junction end. The rearrangement links TRBV7-7 to TRBJ2-1; 10 nucleotides align to TRBD2. Germline V gene sequence: CDR1 SSHAT, CDR2 FNYEAQ (reference sequence). The CDR3 is made up of 14 amino acids. The CDR3 coding sequence is TGTGCTAGCAGCTTTACTAGCGGGGACAATGAGCAGTTCTTC. Its translation: CASSFTSGDNEQFF.

The table lists this clonotype with many counts. V is TRBV5-1 and J is TRBJ2-7; D is unclear. V gave up 2 bases and J gave up 3 bases, with 9 bases separating them. The CDR3 has 13 residues. Germline loops: CDR1 SGHRS, CDR2 YFSETQ. In nucleotides, the CDR3 is TGCGCCAGCAGCTTAGGCAGACGCTACGAGCAGTACTTC. Translating it yields CASSLGRRYEQYF.

This clonotype was recorded many times. The chain links TRBV24-1 to TRBJ2-3; 7 bases agree with TRBD1. Trimming at V came to 7 bases and at J to 6 bases, leaving 9 bases not matched to a gene. CDR1 and CDR2 (germline): KGHDR, SFDVKD. The CDR3 extends over 14 amino acids. CDR3 in amino acids: CATREQGRGDTQYF. The CDR3 bases are TGTGCCACCAGGGAACAGGGGCGAGGGGATACGCAGTATTTT.

This clonotype appeared many times. J is TRBJ2-1 and V is TRBV29-1; a weak D match, TRBD2 (5 bases). Looked up from germline, CDR1 is SQVTM and CDR2 is ANQGSEA. Between the trimmed V and J ends, which lost 6 bases and 4 bases, there was a span of 16 bases. The CDR3 sequence is 14 residues long. CDR3 region: CSVSDSSLYNEQFF. CDR3 in DNA: TGCAGCGTGTCGGACTCCTCACTTTACAATGAGCAGTTCTTC.

The chain uses TRBV20-1 and TRBJ2-1; D tentatively reads TRBD1 or TRBD2 (5 bases each). V dropped 0 bases and J dropped 5 bases, with 14 bases sitting between them. The CDR3 runs 15 residues. The germline V gene has CDR1 DFQATT and CDR2 SNEGSKA (reference sequence). The DNA for the CDR3 is TGCAGTGCTAGAGATTGGGGGTGGAATAACAATGAGCAGTTCTTC. As protein: CSARDWGWNNNEQFF.

This clonotype has ten or more counts. The J gene is TRBJ2-7, the V gene TRBV7-6; 7 bases fit TRBD2. J was trimmed by 11 bases and V by 1 base; bases with no gene match: 5. This CDR3 is built from 12 residues. Germline CDR1 SGHVS, CDR2 FNYEAQ. This CDR3 reads CASSLDGLVEYF. CDR3 bases: TGTGCCAGCAGCTTAGATGGACTAGTGGAGTACTTC.